The clone carrying this T cell receptor beta chain was counted between two and nine times. Its specificity is not known. The data were obtained in a study of T cell responses to AZD1222 COVID-19 vaccine. V lost 5 bases to trimming and J lost 7 bases, with 11 bases between them. The germline gives CDR1 SGHVS, CDR2 FQNEAQ. The CDR3 totals 13 residues. TCRdb's copy holds only in-frame clones and misses some; the assay was immunoSEQ multiplex PCR. The sample consists of roughly 100,000 clones, about 93% of them appearing once. Findings of the study overall: The study found vaccine-associated CD4 TCRs spanning spike, dominant at 160-218 and 743-854. Unmutated variant regions are reportedly targeted by nearly half of spike-specific TCRs. Repertoires were obtained solely post-peak T cell response.

Sequenced here: peripheral blood, sampled on day 0 of AZD1222 vaccination. The clonotype originates from an adult in good health. V and J are TRBV7-8 and TRBJ2-2, with D possibly TRBD1 on 5 matching bases. The CDR3 bases are TGTGCCAGCAGCGAGCAGGGTTTCGGGGAGCTGTTTTTT. Protein: CASSEQGFGELFF.